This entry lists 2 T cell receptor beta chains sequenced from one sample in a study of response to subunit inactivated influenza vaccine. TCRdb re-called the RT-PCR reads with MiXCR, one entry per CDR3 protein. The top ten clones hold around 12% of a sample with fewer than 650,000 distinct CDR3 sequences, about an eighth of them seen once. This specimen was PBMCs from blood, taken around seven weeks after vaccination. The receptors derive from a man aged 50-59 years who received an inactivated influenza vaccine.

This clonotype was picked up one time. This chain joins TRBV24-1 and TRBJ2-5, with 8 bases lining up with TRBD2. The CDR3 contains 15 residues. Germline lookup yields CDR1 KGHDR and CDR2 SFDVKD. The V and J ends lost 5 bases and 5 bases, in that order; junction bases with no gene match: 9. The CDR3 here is CATSGSSGTRETQYF. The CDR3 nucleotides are TGTGCCACCAGTGGGAGTAGCGGGACACGGGAGACCCAGTACTTC.

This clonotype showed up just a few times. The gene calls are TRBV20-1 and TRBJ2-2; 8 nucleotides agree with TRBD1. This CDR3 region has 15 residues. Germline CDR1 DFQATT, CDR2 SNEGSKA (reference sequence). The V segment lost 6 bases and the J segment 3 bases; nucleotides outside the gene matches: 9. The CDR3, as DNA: TGCAGTGCCAGGGGTGACAGGGGCGACACCGGGGAGCTGTTTTTT. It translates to CSARGDRGDTGELFF.